This T cell receptor (beta chain) was captured in a study of OX40 agonist ivuxolimab in advanced cancers. Regarding the research as a whole: Ivuxolimab was an agonistic, fully human IgG2 monoclonal antibody directed against OX40 (CD134), a costimulatory receptor. The paper reports the monotherapy dose-escalation portion (N of about 50 patients) of the phase I ivuxolimab trial. The dose-escalation cohort was 82.7% male with a mean age of approximately 60 years, ranging from roughly 23 to 90. Partial responses occurred in three dose-escalation patients: two with cutaneous melanoma and one with hepatocellular carcinoma. Prior anti-PD-1, anti-PD-L1 or anti-CTLA-4 therapy was permitted, and checkpoint inhibitors had been received by about 37% of dose-escalation patients. Of the roughly 51 patients in dose escalation, about 19 had hepatocellular carcinoma, some 15 had melanoma, 9 had renal cell carcinoma and 9 had head and neck cancer. Peripheral TCRbeta sequencing aimed to test whether ivuxolimab altered TCR sequence diversity and caused clonal T-cell expansion. Intravenous ivuxolimab was administered to patients every 2 weeks at six dose levels: 0.01, 0.1, 0.3, 1.5, 3 and 10 mg/kg. Findings and caveats that apply to the study as a whole: After ivuxolimab, more expanded clones were found on average in CD8+ T cells than in CD4+ T cells. Low levels of normalized T-cell clonal expansion were also seen in some patients who did not respond. In partial responders in the 0.1-3.0 mg/kg groups, normalized peripheral clonal expansion was found to be among the lowest, especially among CD8+ T cells. At doses of 0.1 to 3.0 mg/kg, clonal expansion of both CD4+ and CD8+ blood T cells was observed from baseline to week 6. Which antigens the clonally expanded peripheral T cells were specific for was not determined.

Genomic DNA was extracted from sorted cells for sequencing of the TCRbeta CDR3 region. The immunoSEQ Assay was used to sequence the TCRbeta CDR3 regions. TCRdb took over this immuneACCESS table, retaining in-frame rearrangements with V and J assigned. Such tables are incomplete; in checked studies, under half of the missing clones stem from an unresolved V gene, and the remainder is unexplained. Recorded for this sample are approximately 76,000 clones; approximately 85% of them occurred a single time. The ten most abundant clones make up approximately 5.1% of the sample. Patients with a history of autoimmune disease or receiving systemic immunosuppression were excluded from the trial. Peripheral blood for TCR sequencing was drawn from every dose cohort at baseline, at cycle 4 day 1 and at cycle 7 day 1. The samples were taken from a phase I, first-in-human, multicenter, open-label dose-escalation trial of ivuxolimab. Adults with locally advanced or metastatic head and neck squamous cell, hepatocellular, melanoma or renal cell carcinoma were enrolled in the trial. Before TCR sequencing, CD4+ T cells and CD8+ T cells were sorted from peripheral blood as separate populations.

As to this clone: Its antigen is unknown. No base-level quality is on record; no much larger clone is a single base apart.

The sample consisted of CD4+ or CD8+ T cells sorted from blood, taken in a trial of the OX40 agonist ivuxolimab. The clonotype originates from an adult with an advanced solid tumor such as melanoma, head and neck, liver or kidney cancer.

The CDR3 sequence is CAIGWDRGNEQYF. The nucleotide sequence reads as follows: TGTGCCATCGGGTGGGACAGGGGGAACGAGCAGTACTTC. The chain is made from TRBV10-3 and TRBJ2-7, with 11 bases in between that match TRBD1. According to the germline V gene, CDR1 reads ENHRY and CDR2 reads SYGVKD. Germline trimming amounts to 8 bases on V and 5 bases on J, with 5 as the count of junction bases outside the gene matches. Its CDR3 holds 13 amino acids, cysteine through phenylalanine. CDR3 DNA is the only sequence kept; it has 39 bases, read in frame from the first base.